The entry below describes one T cell receptor beta chain. Antigen specificity is unknown. The sample is drawn from a study of human T cells and chemical hapten exposure. Points from the study as a whole: Expanded TCRs showed more large CDR3 clusters than pre-sensitization or healthy control sets.

Trimming stripped 2 bases from V and 3 bases from J, with 7 bases between. This CDR3 is built from 13 residues. Germline CDR1 is MNHEY and CDR2 is SVGEGT. Stated time point: patch test 3, about 24 weeks after DPC sensitization. This sample's treatment: therapeutic diphenylcyclopropenone sensitization with weekly scalp DPC. In the library, unique molecular identifiers were attached to individual cDNA molecules. Via MiXCR, TCRdb re-called the RACE reads, giving one row per CDR3 protein. The profile shows about 190,000 distinct CDR3 sequences, more than 20% of them singletons. Specimen: whole blood, collected in connection with sensitization to the hapten diphenylcyclopropenone (DPC). The receptor was isolated from a woman in her 40s with alopecia areata. Some clones in this sample may be carry-over from other donors' samples. The rearrangement uses TRBV6-2 or TRBV6-3 and TRBJ1-2; D unclear. The CDR3 coding sequence is TGTGCCAGCAGTTACAGCTTCGACTATGGCTACACCTTC. Its protein product is CASSYSFDYGYTF.